Sequencing of this T cell receptor (beta chain) was carried out in a study of Graves' ophthalmopathy and Graves' hyperthyroidism. Uncontrolled infections, pregnancy, lactation or other autoimmune diseases led to patient exclusion. RNA transcripts were the source from which TCR beta CDR3 regions were amplified. Scientists carried out first-round RT-PCR using HTBI primers and then a second-round multiplex PCR. TCRdb re-called the multiplex PCR reads through MiXCR, storing one row per CDR3 protein. This table has 660,000 or so distinct CDR3 sequences, roughly two fifths appearing once. The germline V and J ends were trimmed by 3 bases and 1 base, with 9 bases remaining between them. The V gene's germline CDR1 is MGHDK and CDR2 SYGVNS. The CDR3 extends over 14 amino acids.

The sequenced material came from peripheral blood. The rearrangement uses TRBV25-1 and TRBJ2-5; maybe TRBD2 (6 bases). This TCR was recovered from an adult man with Graves' ophthalmopathy. CDR3 DNA sequence: TGTGCCAGCAGTGATCTGGGACTCCAAGAGACCCAGTACTTC. Its protein is CASSDLGLQETQYF. Full variable domain (outside the CDR3, taken from reference TRBV25-1 and TRBJ2-5): EADIYQTPRYLVIGTGKKITLECSQTMGHDKMYWYQQDPGMELHLIHYSYGVNSTEKGDLSSESTVSRIRTEHFPLTLESARPSHTSQYLCASSDLGLQETQYFGPGTRLLVL.